One sample yielded the 25 T cell receptor beta chains listed below, sequenced in a study of blood T cells in healthy people across ages. Primed by a sample-barcoded 5' primer and a J-beta primer mix, a second PCR proceeded for 7 to 11 cycles. TCRdb redid the calling of the 5' RACE reads with MiXCR, one entry per CDR3 protein. The sample records 630,000 or so distinct CDR3 sequences, around 32% being singletons. The sequenced material came from blood. Receptors were obtained from a woman of 80 years or more in good health.

In this sample, this clonotype turned up many times. The gene calls are TRBV20-1 and TRBJ1-2; tentatively, D is TRBD1 (6 bases). The germline V gene encodes CDR1 DFQATT and CDR2 SNEGSKA (reference sequence). The CDR3 is made up of 14 amino acids. Trimming took off 6 bases at V and 4 bases at J, with 18 bases between the two ends. In nucleotides, the CDR3 is TGCAGTGCAAAGATGGGGGGCGCGGGCTATGGCTACACCTTC. Translating it yields CSAKMGGAGYGYTF.

This clonotype was recorded a few times. The chain carries TRBV20-1 and TRBJ2-7, with 8 bases matching TRBD2. V lost 0 bases to trimming and J lost 2 bases; unmatched junction nucleotides: 6. Germline V gives CDR1 DFQATT, CDR2 SNEGSKA (reference sequence). This CDR3 has 15 amino acids. DNA of the CDR3: TGCAGTGCTAGAGAGAACCGGGGGGGGACCTACGAGCAGTACTTC. Residues: CSARENRGGTYEQYF.

This clonotype has ten or more counts. The gene calls are TRBV20-1 and TRBJ1-4, with D uncertain. The germline V gene has CDR1 DFQATT and CDR2 SNEGSKA (reference sequence). The CDR3 has 12 amino acids. With 5 bases removed from V and 4 bases from J, the gap between germline ends came to 8 bases. The CDR3 sequence is CSAEARNEKLFF. As DNA, the CDR3 is TGCAGTGCTGAGGCCCGTAATGAAAAACTGTTTTTT.

A few counts support this clonotype. A much larger clone lies a single base off, so this may be a read error. V is TRBV20-1 and J is TRBJ2-7; 13 bases line up with TRBD2. V lost 2 bases, J lost 7 bases, and 5 bases stayed unmatched. The germline V gene has CDR1 DFQATT and CDR2 SNEGSKA (reference sequence). The CDR3 runs to 14 residues. As DNA, the CDR3 is TGCAGTGCTAGAACTAGCGGGGGGGCTCGGGAGCAGTACTTC. Residues: CSARTSGGAREQYF.

In this sample, this clonotype turned up many times. The gene calls are TRBV12-3 or TRBV12-4 and TRBJ2-1; no clear D gene. The germline V and J ends were trimmed by 3 bases and 3 bases, with 6 bases remaining between them. The CDR3 runs to 13 residues. In DNA form, the CDR3 reads TGTGCCAGCAGTTTTAAGGACTACAATGAGCAGTTCTTC. As protein: CASSFKDYNEQFF.

The CDR3 nucleotides are TGTGCCAGCAGCTCTCCGACTAGCGGGGGTGGGGAGACCCAGTACTTC. Translating it yields CASSSPTSGGGETQYF. V gene TRBV7-6 combines with J gene TRBJ2-5; TRBD2 agrees at 12 bases. J gave up 5 bases and V 4 bases, and 8 bases lay outside the gene matches. This CDR3 comprises 16 residues. Looked up from germline, CDR1 is SGHVS and CDR2 is FNYEAQ.

This clonotype was observed once. V and J are TRBV4-2 and TRBJ2-7; 7 positions agree with TRBD2. V gave up 0 bases and J gave up 3 bases; unmatched junction bases: 11. CDR1 and CDR2 (germline): LGHNA, YNFKEQ. The length of the CDR3 is 17 residues. The CDR3 is CASSQDGGLTGGYEQYF. Written as DNA, the CDR3 is TGTGCCAGCAGCCAAGATGGTGGACTAACGGGGGGCTACGAGCAGTACTTC.

This rearrangement joins TRBV7-2 to TRBJ2-4; D gene ambiguous. This CDR3 region has 15 residues. Germline-derived CDR1 and CDR2 are SGHTA and FQGNSA. V was shortened by 2 bases and J by 1 base, with 9 bases between the two germline ends. CDR3 sequence: CASSLYLGAKNIQYF. The CDR3 DNA sequence: TGTGCCAGCAGCTTATATCTGGGGGCCAAAAACATTCAGTACTTC.

A word on this clonotype: One base away lies a much larger clone, so this may be a sequencing read error. The V call is TRBV12-3 or TRBV12-4, the J call TRBJ2-4, with D tentatively TRBD1 (5 bases). With the DNA end fitting TRBJ2-7 better, the J assignment may be wrong. The CDR3 covers 15 residues. DNA of the CDR3: TGTGCCAGCAGATCCGCGGCAGGGATGAGTTACGAGCAGTACTTC. It is translated as CASRSAAGMSYEQYF.

This rearrangement joins TRBV7-7 to TRBJ2-5; 12 bases match TRBD2. CDR1 and CDR2 from the germline V gene are SSHAT and FNYEAQ (reference sequence). The CDR3 length is 15 residues. V trimming: 4 bases; J trimming: 5 bases; junction bases outside the gene matches: 5. The CDR3 here is CASSSRLAGAETQYF. The DNA of the CDR3 is TGTGCCAGCAGCTCCAGACTAGCGGGAGCCGAGACCCAGTACTTC.

Worth noting for this clonotype: A much larger clonotype is one base distant, so this may be a read error. The chain links TRBV7-7 to TRBJ2-1; 10 bases align to TRBD1. CDR3 size: 15 residues. Per the germline V gene, CDR1 is SSHAT and CDR2 is FNYEAQ (reference sequence). CDR3 sequence: CASSRGQGVGNEQFF. The CDR3 nucleotides are TGTGCTAGCAGCAGAGGACAGGGGGTTGGGAATGAGCAGTTCTTC.

With respect to this clonotype: A much larger clone sits a single nucleotide away, making a read error possible. The chain carries TRBV29-1 and TRBJ1-2; the match to TRBD1 covers 7 bases. The CDR3 runs 11 residues. J was trimmed by 11 bases and V by 5 bases; bases with no gene match: 8. Germline V gives CDR1 SQVTM, CDR2 ANQGSEA. CDR3 protein: CSVPTGLRYTF. The CDR3 region has the DNA TGCAGCGTTCCGACAGGGTTGAGATACACCTTC.

This clonotype has at least ten counts. The chain recombines TRBV30 with TRBJ2-7, with TRBD2 matching 12 bases. The CDR3 length is 15 residues. Germline CDR1 GTSNPN, CDR2 SVGIG (reference sequence). Trimming cost V 2 bases and J 3 bases; bases outside gene matches: 5. The CDR3 DNA follows: TGTGCCTGGAGTACAGGACTAGCGGGGATCTACGAGCAGTACTTC. This codes for CAWSTGLAGIYEQYF.

Many counts were recorded for this clonotype. The chain's CDR3 is CSVVGQGSNQPQHF. DNA of the CDR3: TGCAGCGTTGTGGGCCAGGGAAGCAATCAGCCCCAGCATTTT. The chain combines TRBV29-1 with TRBJ1-5, with a possible D match to TRBD1 (5 bases). CDR3 length: 14 amino acids. Per the germline V gene, CDR1 is SQVTM and CDR2 is ANQGSEA. Between the trimmed V and J ends, which lost 4 bases and 1 base, there was a span of 11 bases.

Comment on this clonotype: This could be a read error, since a much larger clone is one nucleotide away. The chain is built from TRBV5-1 and TRBJ2-1; D possibly uses TRBD1 or TRBD2 (5 bases each). Trimming left V 2 bases short and J 10 bases short, with 13 bases between. The CDR3 extends over 13 amino acids. The germline V gene encodes CDR1 SGHRS and CDR2 YFSETQ. CDR3 bases: TGCGCCAGCAGCTTAGCAGGGAGATACGAGCAGTTCTTC. Amino acid sequence: CASSLAGRYEQFF. The full variable domain, its missing parts supplied by reference TRBV5-1 and TRBJ2-1, is KAGVTQTPRYLIKTRGQQVTLSCSPISGHRSVSWYQQTPGQGLQFLFEYFSETQRNKGNFPGRFSGRQFSNSRSEMNVSTLELGDSALYLCASSLAGRYEQFFGPGTRLTVL.

A note on this clonotype: A read error is possible here, since a much larger clone lies one base away. This CDR3 is CSVEGSFGQGRYNEQFF. The CDR3 nucleotides read TGCAGCGTTGAAGGGAGTTTCGGACAGGGCCGTTACAATGAGCAGTTCTTC. The chain has TRBV29-1 and TRBJ2-1; TRBD1 matches 8 bases. Per the germline V gene, CDR1 is SQVTM and CDR2 is ANQGSEA. The trim removed 1 base at V and 4 bases at J, leaving 12 bases unmatched. CDR3 size: 17 residues.

Of note for this clonotype: One base away lies a much larger clone, so this may be a sequencing read error. The gene calls are TRBV7-3 and TRBJ2-1, with D maybe TRBD2 (5 bases). The end of the DNA is better explained by TRBJ2-7, so the J call may be wrong. Germline CDR1 SGHTA, CDR2 FQGTGA. CDR3 length equals 15 residues. CDR3 bases: TGTGCCAGCAGCTTAAACGGGGATGTGTACAATGAGCAGTACTTC. Protein sequence: CASSLNGDVYNEQYF.

This clonotype showed up many times. The rearrangement links TRBV30 to TRBJ2-3, with TRBD1 identical over 7 bases. The ends lost 4 bases at V and 4 bases at J; junction bases unmatched: 5. The germline V gene encodes CDR1 GTSNPN and CDR2 SVGIG (reference sequence). The CDR3 is made up of 13 amino acids. The CDR3 DNA reads as TGTGCCTGGACAGGGGGAACGGCAGATACGCAGTATTTT. It specifies CAWTGGTADTQYF.

The chain links TRBV3-1 to TRBJ2-2; 8 nucleotides agree with TRBD1. The CDR3 has 16 residues. V lost 1 base, J lost 5 bases, and 6 bases stayed unmatched. The germline gives CDR1 LGHDT, CDR2 YNNKEL (reference sequence). The CDR3 spells CASSQGLRGRTGELFF. Here the CDR3 DNA reads TGTGCCAGCAGCCAAGGGCTCAGGGGGCGAACCGGGGAGCTGTTTTTT.

Turning to this clonotype: This may stem from a read error, because a much larger clone lies one nucleotide away. The chain links TRBV20-1 to TRBJ2-1; D not certain. The tail of the sequence fits TRBJ2-7 better, so the J call may be wrong. The CDR3 runs 15 residues. CDR1 and CDR2 (germline): DFQATT, SNEGSKA (reference sequence). The CDR3 is CSARDSSSSYNEQYF. CDR3 DNA: TGCAGTGCTAGAGATAGTTCGAGCTCCTACAATGAGCAGTACTTC.

This clonotype was seen more than once but under ten times. This chain joins TRBV27 and TRBJ1-1, with unresolved D. CDR3 length equals 14 residues. Deletions cut 0 bases from V and 10 bases from J, with 15 bases between. Germline values: CDR1 MNHEY, CDR2 SMNVEV (reference sequence). As DNA, the CDR3 is TGTGCCAGCAGTTTATCGCTACTCAGCGGTACAGCTTTCTTT. Translation: CASSLSLLSGTAFF.

This clonotype has a count of ten or more. The chain is built from TRBV28 and TRBJ2-7; unclear D gene. Looked up from germline, CDR1 is MDHEN and CDR2 is SYDVKM. Trimming took 6 bases from V and 2 from J, leaving 8 bases between them. CDR3 length equals 12 residues. Written as DNA, the CDR3 is TGTGCCAGCAGCTCAGTGACCTACGAGCAGTACTTC. This gives the protein CASSSVTYEQYF.

On this clonotype: A much bigger clone sits one base away, suggesting this may be a read error. The rearrangement links TRBV12-3 or TRBV12-4 to TRBJ2-3; the match to TRBD2 covers 8 bases. V shed 7 bases, J shed 14 bases, and the junction held 14 bases outside the gene matches. The CDR3 extends over 13 amino acids. The CDR3 loop reads CASTGVGGGKLYF. The CDR3 nucleotides are TGTGCCAGCACCGGGGTCGGGGGGGGAAAACTGTATTTT.

The CDR3 spells CSASSDTGELFF. CDR3 DNA sequence: TGCAGTGCTAGTTCCGACACCGGGGAGCTGTTTTTT. This sequence joins TRBV20-1 and TRBJ2-2; D ambiguous. The CDR3 sequence is 12 residues long. The V and J ends lost 3 bases and 3 bases respectively, with 5 bases between them. Germline values: CDR1 DFQATT, CDR2 SNEGSKA (reference sequence).

The V gene is TRBV7-2, the J gene TRBJ2-6; D gene uncertain. Trimming stripped 2 bases from V and 0 bases from J, with 8 bases between. The CDR3 runs 16 residues. From germline, CDR1 is SGHTA and CDR2 FQGNSA. CDR3 coding DNA: TGTGCCAGCAGCTTAACCGTTATCTCTGGGGCCAACGTCCTGACTTTC. Its translation: CASSLTVISGANVLTF.